This T cell receptor beta chain derives from a study of blood T cell repertoires in COVID-19. Study-level information: The samples span acute and convalescent COVID-19 from the United States, Italy and Spain. PBMCs, B-cell-depleted T cells, or T cells provided the cDNA or gDNA that made up the material.

Germline V CDR1 and CDR2: LGHNA, YNFKEQ. Between the trimmed V and J ends, which lost 5 bases and 0 bases, there was a span of 14 bases. The CDR3 is 16 amino acids. Original methodology: Researchers report that nucleated cell counts were estimated from reference gene primer amplification. Here immunoSEQ multiplex PCR was the method, and the copy in TCRdb shows in-frame clones only, minus some. That table is the source of V, J and clone size, and D and trimming were worked out from the DNA. The sample lists about 90,000 clones, about 89% occurring once. Sequenced: peripheral blood. The V and J genes are TRBV4-2 and TRBJ1-3; no clear D gene. The origin of this receptor is a woman between 65 and 79 years old with acute or convalescent COVID-19. The CDR3 reads CASSAQITSSGNTIYF. CDR3 DNA: TGTGCCAGCAGCGCCCAGATAACAAGCTCTGGAAACACCATATATTTT.